This entry describes one T cell receptor beta chain. Losses at the gene ends were 0 bases for V and 9 bases for J; bases not matched to a gene: 7. Germline assignment: CDR1 GTSNPN and CDR2 SVGIG (reference sequence). CDR3 length: 15 amino acids. This entry comes from a study of technical replicates of blood from a few donors. Using immunoSEQ multiplex PCR, the repertoire was profiled, and TCRdb retains in-frame clones only, with some absent. This table holds more than 70,000 clones, roughly 93% found once. The source is a human donor in good health. Input material: T cells isolated from PBMCs. V is TRBV30 and J is TRBJ1-6; 8 bases line up with TRBD1. CDR3 bases: TGTGCCTGGAGTGTAGGAGTGCAGGGGGCTTCACCCCTCCACTTT. The encoded protein is CAWSVGVQGASPLHF.